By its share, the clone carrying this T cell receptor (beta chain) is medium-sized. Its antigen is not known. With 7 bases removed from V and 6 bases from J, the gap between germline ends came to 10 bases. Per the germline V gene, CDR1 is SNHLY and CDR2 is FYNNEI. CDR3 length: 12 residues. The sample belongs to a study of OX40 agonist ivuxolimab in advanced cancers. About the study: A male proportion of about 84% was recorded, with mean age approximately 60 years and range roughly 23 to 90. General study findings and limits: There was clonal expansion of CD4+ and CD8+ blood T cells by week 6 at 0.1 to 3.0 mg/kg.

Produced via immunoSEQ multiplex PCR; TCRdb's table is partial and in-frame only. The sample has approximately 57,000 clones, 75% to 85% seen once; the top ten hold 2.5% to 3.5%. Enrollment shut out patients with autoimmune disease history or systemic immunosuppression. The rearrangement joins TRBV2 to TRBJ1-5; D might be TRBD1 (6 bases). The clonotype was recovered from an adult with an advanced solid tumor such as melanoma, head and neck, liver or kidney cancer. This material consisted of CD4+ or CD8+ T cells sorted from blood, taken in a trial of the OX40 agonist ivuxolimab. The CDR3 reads CASTTGTQPQHF. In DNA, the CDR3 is TGTGCCAGCACAACAGGGACTCAGCCCCAGCATTTT.